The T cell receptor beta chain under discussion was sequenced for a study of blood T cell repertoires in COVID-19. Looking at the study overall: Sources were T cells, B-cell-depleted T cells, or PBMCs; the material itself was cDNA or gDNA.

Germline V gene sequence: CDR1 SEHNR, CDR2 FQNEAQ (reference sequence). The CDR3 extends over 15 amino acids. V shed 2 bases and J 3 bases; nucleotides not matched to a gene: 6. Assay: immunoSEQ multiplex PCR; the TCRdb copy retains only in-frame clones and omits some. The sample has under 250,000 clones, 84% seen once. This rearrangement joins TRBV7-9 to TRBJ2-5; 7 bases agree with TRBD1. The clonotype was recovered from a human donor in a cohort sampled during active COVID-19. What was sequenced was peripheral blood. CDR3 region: CASSLTAGGEETQYF. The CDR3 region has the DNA TGTGCCAGCAGCTTAACGGCAGGGGGAGAAGAGACCCAGTACTTC.